A single T cell receptor (beta chain) is shown here with its context. Antigen specificity is unknown. Using unique molecular identifiers, the investigators prepared the TCRbeta library. TCRdb re-called the PCR reads with MiXCR, one entry per CDR3 protein. The sample lists a few hundred thousand distinct CDR3 sequences, over 25% seen once, with 35% to 40% in the top ten. These data belong to a study of T-cell reconstitution after alpha-beta-depleted transplantation in children. Findings and limits, study-wide: At around two months after transplant, the alpha-beta T cells were reportedly derived from several hundred expanded clones that came from non-depleted graft cells. At the one-year point after transplant, T-cell counts and TCRbeta diversity were found to come mostly from T cells that had been newly produced.

The trim removed 3 bases at V and 0 bases at J, leaving 5 bases unmatched. There are 17 residues in the CDR3. The germline V gene encodes CDR1 SGHRS and CDR2 YFSETQ. The TCR was taken from a boy under two years old with Wiskott-Aldrich syndrome, due to receive a stem cell transplant. The rearrangement links TRBV5-1 to TRBJ2-6; 8 nucleotides agree with TRBD1. Sample: PBMCs, taken before TCRalphabeta/CD19-depleted stem cell transplant. CDR3 nucleotide sequence: TGCGCCAGCAGCTATGGGACAGGCAGCTCTGGGGCCAACGTCCTGACTTTC. Translating it yields CASSYGTGSSGANVLTF.